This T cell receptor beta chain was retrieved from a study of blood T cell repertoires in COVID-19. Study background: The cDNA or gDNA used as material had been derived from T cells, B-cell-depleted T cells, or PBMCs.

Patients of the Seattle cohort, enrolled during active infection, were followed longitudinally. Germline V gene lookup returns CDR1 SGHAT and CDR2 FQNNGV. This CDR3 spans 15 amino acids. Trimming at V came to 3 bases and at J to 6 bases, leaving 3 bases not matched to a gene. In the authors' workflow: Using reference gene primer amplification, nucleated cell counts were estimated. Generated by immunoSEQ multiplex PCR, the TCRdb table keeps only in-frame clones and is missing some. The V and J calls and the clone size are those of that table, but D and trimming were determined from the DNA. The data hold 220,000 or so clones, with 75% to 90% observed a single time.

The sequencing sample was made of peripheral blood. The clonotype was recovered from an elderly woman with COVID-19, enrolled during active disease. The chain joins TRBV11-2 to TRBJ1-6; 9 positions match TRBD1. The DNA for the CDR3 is TGTGCCAGCAGCTTGTGGACAGGGGTTAATTCACCCCTCCACTTT. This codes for CASSLWTGVNSPLHF.